This T cell receptor beta chain originates from a study of cytomegalovirus exposure and HLA in healthy donors. The primer mix had 60 Vbeta and 13 Jbeta primers. Generated by immunoSEQ multiplex PCR, the TCRdb table keeps only in-frame clones and is missing some. The sample carries about 90,000 clones, around 69% recorded once. The V end lost 5 bases, the J end lost 5 bases, and 19 bases lay between the germline ends. This CDR3 is 15 amino acids long. Germline values: CDR1 SGHRS, CDR2 YFSETQ. Sequencing input: PBMCs. The V and J genes are TRBV5-1 and TRBJ2-5; tentatively, D is TRBD2 (5 bases). The TCR originated in a woman aged 60-75 years in good health and CMV-seropositive. The CDR3, as DNA: TGCGCCAGCAGTTCCGATCCTGGACCGGGGGAGACCCAGTACTTC. Protein product: CASSSDPGPGETQYF.